Listed below are T cell receptor beta chains from one sample, sequenced in a study of cytomegalovirus exposure and HLA in healthy donors. Some clones are missing from TCRdb's copy, which holds only in-frame ones; the method was immunoSEQ multiplex PCR. The listing records about 37,000 clones. The sequencing input was PBMCs. The receptors here all came from a human donor in good health. Each CDR3 is given with its conserved first and last residue.

V	J	CDR3
TRBV5-1	TRBJ1-1	CASSTRARGRDTEAFF
TRBV7-3	TRBJ1-1	CASSLKGPAGSTEAFF
TRBV6-5	TRBJ2-7	CASSYSPGRGEYF
TRBV7-2	TRBJ1-2	CASSPTAGVRGYTF
TRBV6-1	TRBJ2-5	CASRGQGRETQYF
TRBV6-5	TRBJ1-1	CASSKNRAMNTEAFF
TRBV6-6	TRBJ2-7	CASTTTGDYEQYF
TRBV27	TRBJ1-5	CASSLQAGRGNQPQHF
TRBV28	TRBJ1-5	CATGQGISNQPQHF
TRBV15	TRBJ2-7	CAIRDSSSYEQYF